A selection of T cell receptor beta chains follows, all from one sample in a study of graft-versus-host responses after intestinal transplantation. Their specific antigens are unknown. TCRdb's copy holds only in-frame clones and misses some; the assay was immunoSEQ multiplex PCR. This repertoire shows about 100,000 clones, about 90% found once; its top ten account for 0.9% to 1%. The sample here was unstimulated CD4+ T cells sorted from spleen or lymph node cells, taken before transplant. All receptors derive from a human donor who was the organ donor for an intestinal transplant. Each CDR3 is given with its conserved first and last residue. A D gene is named only where the DNA matches it firmly. A row's size may be missing; if present it is once, few, many or a size class.

>18|-|TRBD1|TRBV7-9|TRBJ1-3
CAGTGTGGSMSSGNTIYF
TGTGCCGGAACCGGGACAGGGGGTTCGATGTCGTCTGGAAACACCATATATTTT
>16|-|TRBD1|TRBV6-5|TRBJ2-7
CASSYSKRQGAYEQYF
TGTGCCAGCAGTTACTCGAAGCGGCAGGGGGCTTACGAGCAGTACTTC
>10|-|-|TRBV6-1|TRBJ1-2
CASSLYGYTF
TGTGCCAGCAGTCTCTATGGCTACACCTTC
>15|few|-|TRBV5-1|TRBJ1-2
CASSLEGSFNYGYTF
TGCGCCAGCAGCTTGGAGGGTTCTTTCAACTATGGCTACACCTTC
>16|-|-|TRBV4-1|TRBJ1-5
CASSQENLAGHQPQHF
TGCGCCAGCAGCCAAGAGAACTTAGCAGGACATCAGCCCCAGCATTTT
>11|once|-|TRBV19|TRBJ2-1
CASSIVNEQFF
TGTGCCAGTAGTATAGTAAATGAGCAGTTCTTC
>11|-|-|TRBV20-1|TRBJ1-1
CSASLYTEAFF
TGCAGTGCTAGTTTATACACTGAAGCTTTCTTT
>14|-|TRBD1|TRBV27|TRBJ2-1
CASSLSNRGNEQFF
TGTGCCAGCAGTTTATCGAACAGGGGCAATGAGCAGTTCTTC
>18|-|-|TRBV7-3|TRBJ2-6
CASSLGFGTPSGANVLTF
TGTGCCAGCAGCCTGGGGTTCGGGACACCCTCTGGGGCCAACGTCCTGACTTTC
>12|-|TRBD1|TRBV29-1|TRBJ2-7
CSVGQGYYEQYF
TGCAGCGTTGGACAGGGCTACTACGAGCAGTACTTC
>15|-|-|TRBV6-5|TRBJ1-2
CASSYSIGVGYGYTF
TGTGCCAGCAGTTACTCGATCGGGGTGGGCTATGGCTACACCTTC
>15|-|-|TRBV6-1|TRBJ1-2
CASSPPRTELYGYTF
TGTGCCAGCAGTCCTCCAAGGACAGAATTGTATGGCTACACCTTC
>16|-|-|TRBV7-6|TRBJ2-3
CASSLDEGGGTDTQYF
TGTGCCAGCAGCTTAGATGAGGGGGGGGGCACAGATACGCAGTATTTT
>13|-|-|TRBV30|TRBJ1-2
CAWSEGRNYGYTF
TGTGCCTGGAGTGAGGGGCGTAACTATGGCTACACCTTC
>13|once|-|TRBV5-1|TRBJ2-1
CASSPAGSGEQFF
TGCGCCAGCAGCCCCGCGGGGTCGGGTGAGCAGTTCTTC
>15|once|TRBD2|TRBV2|TRBJ2-3
CASSEERGGIDTQYF
TGTGCCAGCAGTGAGGAGCGGGGGGGCATCGATACGCAGTATTTT
>16|-|-|TRBV28|TRBJ1-1
CASSFSLREEDTEAFF
TGTGCCAGCAGTTTTTCCCTCAGGGAGGAGGACACTGAAGCTTTCTTT
>14|-|-|TRBV29-1|TRBJ2-7
CSVQVSPSSYEQYF
TGCAGCGTTCAAGTCTCGCCCAGTTCCTACGAGCAGTACTTC
>11|-|-|TRBV30|TRBJ1-2
CAWSVGGLYTF
TGTGCCTGGAGTGTGGGCGGACTCTACACCTTC
>17|-|TRBD2|TRBV9|TRBJ2-7
CASSVGPAGTAKNEQYF
TGTGCCAGCAGCGTAGGCCCAGCGGGGACGGCGAAGAACGAGCAGTACTTC
>17|-|TRBD1|TRBV19|TRBJ1-6
CASTSYRGLSYNSPLHF
TGTGCCAGTACCTCATACAGGGGTCTTTCCTATAATTCACCCCTCCACTTT
>17|once|-|TRBV5-1|TRBJ1-1
CASSLDPRGGKNTEAFF
TGCGCCAGCAGCTTGGACCCTCGGGGAGGAAAGAACACTGAAGCTTTCTTT
>12|-|-|TRBV6-6|TRBJ1-2
CASSLQGGGYTF
TGTGCCAGCAGTTTACAGGGTGGCGGCTACACCTTC
>12|-|-|TRBV5-4|TRBJ1-2
CASSSDLYGYTF
TGTGCCAGCAGCTCGGACCTCTATGGCTACACCTTC
>13|-|-|TRBV7-2|TRBJ1-1
CASSLAWTHEAFF
TGTGCCAGCAGCTTAGCGTGGACACATGAAGCTTTCTTT